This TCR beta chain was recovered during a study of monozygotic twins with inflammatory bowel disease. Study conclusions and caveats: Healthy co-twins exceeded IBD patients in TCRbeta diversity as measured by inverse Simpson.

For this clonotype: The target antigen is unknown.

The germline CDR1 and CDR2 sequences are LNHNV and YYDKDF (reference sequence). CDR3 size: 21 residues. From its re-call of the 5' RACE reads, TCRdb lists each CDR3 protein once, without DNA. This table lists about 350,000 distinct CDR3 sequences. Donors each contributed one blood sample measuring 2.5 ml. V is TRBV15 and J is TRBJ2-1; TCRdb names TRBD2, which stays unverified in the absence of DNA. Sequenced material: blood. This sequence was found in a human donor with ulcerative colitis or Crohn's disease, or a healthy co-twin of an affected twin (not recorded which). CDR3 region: CATSREAPLAGPGNRYNEQFF.